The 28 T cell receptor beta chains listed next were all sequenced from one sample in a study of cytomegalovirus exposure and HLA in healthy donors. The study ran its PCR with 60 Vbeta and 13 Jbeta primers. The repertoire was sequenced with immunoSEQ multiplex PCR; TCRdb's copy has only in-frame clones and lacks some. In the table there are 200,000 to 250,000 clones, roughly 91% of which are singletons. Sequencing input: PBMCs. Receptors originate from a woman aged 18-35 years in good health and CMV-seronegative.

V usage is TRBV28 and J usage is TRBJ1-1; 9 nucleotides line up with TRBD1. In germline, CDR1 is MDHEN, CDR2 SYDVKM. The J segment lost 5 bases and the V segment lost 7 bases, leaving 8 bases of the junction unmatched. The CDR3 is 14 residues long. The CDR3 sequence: CASTYYRGQTEAFF. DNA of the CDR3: TGTGCCAGCACTTACTACAGGGGGCAGACTGAAGCTTTCTTT. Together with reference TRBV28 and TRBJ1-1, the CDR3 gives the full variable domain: DVKVTQSSRYLVKRTGEKVFLECVQDMDHENMFWYRQDPGLGLRLIYFSYDVKMKEKGDIPEGYSVSREKKERFSLILESASTNQTSMYLCASTYYRGQTEAFFGQGTRLTVV.

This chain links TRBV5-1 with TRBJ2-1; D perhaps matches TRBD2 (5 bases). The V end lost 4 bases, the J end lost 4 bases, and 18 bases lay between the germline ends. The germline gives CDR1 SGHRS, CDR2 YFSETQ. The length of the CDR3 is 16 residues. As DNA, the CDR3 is TGCGCCAGCAGCCTTGACCCCCGAGGGCGGTACAATGAGCAGTTCTTC. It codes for CASSLDPRGRYNEQFF. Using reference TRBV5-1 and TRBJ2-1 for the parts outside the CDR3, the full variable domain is KAGVTQTPRYLIKTRGQQVTLSCSPISGHRSVSWYQQTPGQGLQFLFEYFSETQRNKGNFPGRFSGRQFSNSRSEMNVSTLELGDSALYLCASSLDPRGRYNEQFFGPGTRLTVL.

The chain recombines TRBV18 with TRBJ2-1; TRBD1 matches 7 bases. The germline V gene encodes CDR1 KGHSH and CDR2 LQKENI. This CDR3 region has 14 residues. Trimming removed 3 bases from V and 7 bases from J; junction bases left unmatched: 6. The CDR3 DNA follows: TGTGCCAGCTCACCGCAGGGGGTTGGTAATGAGCAGTTCTTC. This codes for CASSPQGVGNEQFF.

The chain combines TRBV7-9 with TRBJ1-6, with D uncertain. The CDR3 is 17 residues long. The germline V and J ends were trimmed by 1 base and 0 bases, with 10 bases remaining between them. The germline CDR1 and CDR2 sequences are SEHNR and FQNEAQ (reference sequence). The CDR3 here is CASSLVVANSYNSPLHF. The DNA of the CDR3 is TGTGCCAGCAGCTTAGTGGTGGCCAACTCCTATAATTCACCCCTCCACTTT. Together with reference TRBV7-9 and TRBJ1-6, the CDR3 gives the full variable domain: DTGVSQNPRHKITKRGQNVTFRCDPISEHNRLYWYRQTLGQGPEFLTYFQNEAQLEKSRLLSDRFSAERPKGSFSTLEIQRTEQGDSAMYLCASSLVVANSYNSPLHFGNGTRLTVT.

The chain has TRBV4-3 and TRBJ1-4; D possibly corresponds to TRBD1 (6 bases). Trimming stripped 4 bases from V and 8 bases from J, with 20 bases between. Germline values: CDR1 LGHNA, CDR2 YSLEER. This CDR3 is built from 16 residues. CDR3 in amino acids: CASSRLAGDIREKLFF. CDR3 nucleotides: TGCGCCAGCAGCCGGCTTGCGGGGGACATCCGGGAAAAACTGTTTTTT.

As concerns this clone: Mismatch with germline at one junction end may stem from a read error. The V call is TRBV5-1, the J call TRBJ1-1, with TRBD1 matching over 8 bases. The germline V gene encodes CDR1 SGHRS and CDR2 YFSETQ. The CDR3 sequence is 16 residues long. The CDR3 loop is CASSFGDRLVNTGAFF. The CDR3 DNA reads TGCGCCAGCAGCTTTGGGGACAGGCTTGTGAACACTGGAGCTTTCTTT.

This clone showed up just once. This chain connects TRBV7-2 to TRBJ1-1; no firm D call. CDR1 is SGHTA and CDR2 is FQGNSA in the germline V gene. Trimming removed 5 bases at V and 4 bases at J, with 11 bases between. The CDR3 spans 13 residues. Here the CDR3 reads CASSPFPGTEAFF. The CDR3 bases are TGTGCCAGCAGCCCCTTCCCGGGCACTGAAGCTTTCTTT.

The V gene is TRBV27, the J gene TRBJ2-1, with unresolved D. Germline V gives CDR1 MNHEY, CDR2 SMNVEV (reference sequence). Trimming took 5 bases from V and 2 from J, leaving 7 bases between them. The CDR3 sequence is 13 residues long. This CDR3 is CASSSAPYNEQFF. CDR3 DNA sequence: TGTGCCAGCAGTAGCGCACCCTACAATGAGCAGTTCTTC.

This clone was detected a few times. For the CDR3, the DNA is TGTGCCAGCAGTGGAGATCCCTCTGGGGCCAACGTCCTGACTTTC. Translating gives CASSGDPSGANVLTF. The J gene is TRBJ2-6, the V gene TRBV6-5; no reliable D call. The V gene lost 5 bases and the J gene lost 0 bases, with 8 bases spanning the gap. The CDR3 spans 15 residues. The V gene's germline CDR1 is MNHEY and CDR2 SVGAGI.

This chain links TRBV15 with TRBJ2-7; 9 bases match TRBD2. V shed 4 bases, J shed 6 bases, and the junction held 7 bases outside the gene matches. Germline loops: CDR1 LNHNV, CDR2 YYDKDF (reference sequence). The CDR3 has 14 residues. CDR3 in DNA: TGTGCCACCAGCAAAAGGGGACTAGCTAGCGAGCAGTACTTC. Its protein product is CATSKRGLASEQYF.

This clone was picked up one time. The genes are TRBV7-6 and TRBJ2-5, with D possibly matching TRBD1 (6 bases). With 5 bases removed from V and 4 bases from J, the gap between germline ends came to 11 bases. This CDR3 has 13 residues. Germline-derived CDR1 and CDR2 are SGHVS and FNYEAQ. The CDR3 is CASSKGRGETQYF. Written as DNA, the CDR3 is TGTGCCAGCAGCAAAGGCAGGGGAGAGACCCAGTACTTC.

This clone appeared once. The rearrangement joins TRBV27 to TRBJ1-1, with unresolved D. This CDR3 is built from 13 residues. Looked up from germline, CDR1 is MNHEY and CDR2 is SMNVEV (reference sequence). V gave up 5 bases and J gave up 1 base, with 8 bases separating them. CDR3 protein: CASSGEGNTEAFF. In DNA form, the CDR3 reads TGTGCCAGCAGTGGAGAAGGGAACACTGAAGCTTTCTTT.

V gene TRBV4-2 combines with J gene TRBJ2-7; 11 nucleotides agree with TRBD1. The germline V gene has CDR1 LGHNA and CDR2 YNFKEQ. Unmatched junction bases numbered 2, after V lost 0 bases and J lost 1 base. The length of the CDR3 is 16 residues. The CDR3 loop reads CASSQEGDRGSYEQYF. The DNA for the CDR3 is TGTGCCAGCAGCCAAGAGGGGGACAGGGGGTCCTACGAGCAGTACTTC.

The CDR3 DNA sequence: TGCGCCAGCAGTCCCTCCCGATTGGGGCGGCGGCTGAACACCGGGGAGCTGTTTTTT. Its protein is CASSPSRLGRRLNTGELFF. The chain uses TRBV10-1 and TRBJ2-2; D is possibly TRBD1 (5 bases). From germline, CDR1 is WNHNN and CDR2 SYGVQD (reference sequence). Trimming shortened V by 5 bases and J by 1 base, and 23 bases separated the two germline ends. The CDR3 consists of 19 residues.

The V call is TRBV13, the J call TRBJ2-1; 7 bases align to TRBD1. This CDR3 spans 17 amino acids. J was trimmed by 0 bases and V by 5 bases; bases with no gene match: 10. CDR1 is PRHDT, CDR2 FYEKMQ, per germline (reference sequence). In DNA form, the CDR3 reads TGTGCCAGCAGCCCGCAGGGGGAGTTCTCCTCCTACAATGAGCAGTTCTTC. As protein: CASSPQGEFSSYNEQFF.

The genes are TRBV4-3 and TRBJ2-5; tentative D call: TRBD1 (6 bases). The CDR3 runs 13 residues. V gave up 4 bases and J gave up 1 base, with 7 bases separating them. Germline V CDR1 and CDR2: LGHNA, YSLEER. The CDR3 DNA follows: TGCGCCAGCAGCCCGACAGGCCAAGAGACCCAGTACTTC. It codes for CASSPTGQETQYF.

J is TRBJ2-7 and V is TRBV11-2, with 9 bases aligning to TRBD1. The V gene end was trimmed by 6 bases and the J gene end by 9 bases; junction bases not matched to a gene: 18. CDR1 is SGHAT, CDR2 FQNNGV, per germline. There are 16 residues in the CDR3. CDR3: CASRRSFRDRVNGQYF. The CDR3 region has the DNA TGTGCCAGCAGGCGTTCCTTCCGGGACAGGGTGAATGGGCAGTACTTC.

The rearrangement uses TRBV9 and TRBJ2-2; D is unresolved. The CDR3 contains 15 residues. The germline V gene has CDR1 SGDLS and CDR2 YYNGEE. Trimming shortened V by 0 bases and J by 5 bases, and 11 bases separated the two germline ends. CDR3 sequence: CASSVAPQQTGELFF. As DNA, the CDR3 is TGTGCCAGCAGCGTAGCTCCACAGCAGACCGGGGAGCTGTTTTTT.

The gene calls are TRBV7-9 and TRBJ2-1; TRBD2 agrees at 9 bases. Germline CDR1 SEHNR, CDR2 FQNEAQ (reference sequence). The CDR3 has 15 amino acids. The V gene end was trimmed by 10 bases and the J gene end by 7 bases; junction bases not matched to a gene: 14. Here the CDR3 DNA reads TGTGCCACCCTACCTCCCCGCGGGAGGGGGAATGAGCAGTTCTTC. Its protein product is CATLPPRGRGNEQFF.

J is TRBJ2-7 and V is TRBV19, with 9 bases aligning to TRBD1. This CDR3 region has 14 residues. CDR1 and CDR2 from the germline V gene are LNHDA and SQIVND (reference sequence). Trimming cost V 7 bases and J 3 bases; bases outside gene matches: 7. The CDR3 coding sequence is TGTGCCAGTAAGAGGACAGGGGCGGACTACGAGCAGTACTTC. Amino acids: CASKRTGADYEQYF.

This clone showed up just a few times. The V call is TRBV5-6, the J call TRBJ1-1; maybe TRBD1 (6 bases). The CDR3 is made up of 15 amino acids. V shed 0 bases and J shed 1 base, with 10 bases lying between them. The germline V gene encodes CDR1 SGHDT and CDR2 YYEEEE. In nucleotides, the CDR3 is TGTGCCAGCAGCTTGGGGGCACAGGGGAACACTGAAGCTTTCTTT. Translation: CASSLGAQGNTEAFF.

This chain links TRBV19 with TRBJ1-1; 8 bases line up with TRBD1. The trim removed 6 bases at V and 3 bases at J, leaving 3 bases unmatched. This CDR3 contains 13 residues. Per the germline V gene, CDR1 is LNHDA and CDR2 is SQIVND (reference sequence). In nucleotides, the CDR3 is TGTGCCAGTAGGGGGACAGGACACACTGAAGCTTTCTTT. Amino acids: CASRGTGHTEAFF.

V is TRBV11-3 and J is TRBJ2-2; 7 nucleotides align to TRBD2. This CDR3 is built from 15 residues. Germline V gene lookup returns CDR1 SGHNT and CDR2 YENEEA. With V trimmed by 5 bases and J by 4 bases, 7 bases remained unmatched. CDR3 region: CASSVSGAITGELFF. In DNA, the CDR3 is TGTGCCAGCAGCGTAAGCGGGGCAATCACCGGGGAGCTGTTTTTT.

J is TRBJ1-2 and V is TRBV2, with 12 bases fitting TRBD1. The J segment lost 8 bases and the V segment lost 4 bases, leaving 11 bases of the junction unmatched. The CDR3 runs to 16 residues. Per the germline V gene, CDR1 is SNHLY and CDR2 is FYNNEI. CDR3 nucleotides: TGTGCCAGCAGTGCAACCCCGGGACAGGGGGCCGGGGGCTACACCTTC. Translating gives CASSATPGQGAGGYTF.

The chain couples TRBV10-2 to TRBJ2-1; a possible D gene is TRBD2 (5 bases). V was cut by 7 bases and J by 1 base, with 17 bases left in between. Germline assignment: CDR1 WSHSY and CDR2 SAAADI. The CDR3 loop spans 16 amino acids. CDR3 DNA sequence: TGCGCCAGCACCTCGATTGGAGGAGTGTCCTACAATGAGCAGTTCTTC. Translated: CASTSIGGVSYNEQFF.

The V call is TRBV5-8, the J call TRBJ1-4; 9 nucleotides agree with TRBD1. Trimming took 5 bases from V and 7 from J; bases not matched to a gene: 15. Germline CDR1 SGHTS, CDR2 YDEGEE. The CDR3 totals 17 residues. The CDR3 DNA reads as TGTGCCAGCAGAGGGACAGGGCGCCTGCCCTGGCGTGAAAAACTGTTTTTT. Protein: CASRGTGRLPWREKLFF.

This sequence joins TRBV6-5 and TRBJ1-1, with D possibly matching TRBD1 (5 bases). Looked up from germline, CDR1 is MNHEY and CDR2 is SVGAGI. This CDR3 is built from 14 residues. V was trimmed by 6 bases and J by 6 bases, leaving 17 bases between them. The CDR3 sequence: CASRDHQGYPEAFF. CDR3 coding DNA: TGTGCCAGCAGAGATCACCAGGGTTACCCTGAAGCTTTCTTT.

The CDR3 DNA reads TGTGCCAGCAGCTTATACTTAGCGGGAGCTGGCGAGCAGTACTTC. Translation: CASSLYLAGAGEQYF. The genes are TRBV7-2 and TRBJ2-7; TRBD2 matches at 9 bases. The junction had 8 bases not matched to a gene; V was cut back by 2 bases and J by 6 bases. There are 15 residues in the CDR3. Germline V gene lookup returns CDR1 SGHTA and CDR2 FQGNSA.